A selection of T cell receptor beta chains follows, all from one sample in a study of T cell repertoires in cytomegalovirus infection. These receptors have no identified antigens. TCRdb reprocessed the reads with MiXCR, giving one entry per CDR3 protein. The data show around 750,000 distinct CDR3 sequences, less than 35% seen once. The material sequenced was cultured CD8+ T cells from PBMCs, taken from culture after CMV antigen stimulation. These receptors were taken from a human donor in good health (CMV status not recorded). Some clones in this sample may be carry-over from other donors' samples. Both conserved end residues are part of each CDR3. Each record gives: V gene, D gene, clone size, J gene, CDR3 protein, CDR3 DNA. The D gene is left open where the match is weak. Not every row has a clone size; where given, it reads once, few, many or a size class.

v_gene: TRBV7-2; d_gene: .; abundance: many; j_gene: TRBJ1-4; CDR3aa: CASSPYSATNEKLFF; CDR3nt: TGTGCCAGCAGCCCCTACAGTGCAACTAATGAAAAACTGTTTTTT
v_gene: TRBV5-4; d_gene: .; abundance: few; j_gene: TRBJ1-6; CDR3aa: CASSLASYNSPLHF; CDR3nt: TGTGCCAGCAGCTTAGCGAGCTATAATTCACCCCTCCACTTT
v_gene: TRBV19; d_gene: TRBD1; abundance: .; j_gene: TRBJ2-3; CDR3aa: CASAGQGANTQYF; CDR3nt: TGTGCCAGCGCGGGACAGGGGGCAAATACGCAGTATTTT
v_gene: TRBV20-1; d_gene: .; abundance: .; j_gene: TRBJ1-2; CDR3aa: CSAPDNYGYTF; CDR3nt: TGCAGTGCTCCAGATAACTATGGCTACACCTTC
v_gene: TRBV2; d_gene: .; abundance: .; j_gene: TRBJ2-3; CDR3aa: CASSGQAVYQDTQYF; CDR3nt: TGTGCCAGCAGTGGACAGGCGGTATATCAAGATACGCAGTATTTT
v_gene: TRBV7-9; d_gene: .; abundance: few; j_gene: TRBJ2-1; CDR3aa: CASSSYREQFF; CDR3nt: TGTGCCAGCAGCTCCTACCGCGAGCAGTTCTTC
v_gene: TRBV28; d_gene: TRBD1; abundance: few; j_gene: TRBJ2-1; CDR3aa: CASSSGTGVTYNEQFF; CDR3nt: TGTGCCAGCAGTTCGGGGACAGGGGTCACCTACAATGAGCAGTTCTTC
v_gene: TRBV6-1; d_gene: .; abundance: few; j_gene: TRBJ2-5; CDR3aa: CASSEPREGQYF; CDR3nt: TGTGCCAGCAGTGAACCAAGAGAAGGCCAGTACTTC
v_gene: TRBV7-6; d_gene: TRBD1; abundance: .; j_gene: TRBJ1-5; CDR3aa: CASSVNRGQPQHF; CDR3nt: TGTGCCAGCAGCGTAAACAGGGGTCAGCCCCAGCATTTT
v_gene: TRBV4-1; d_gene: .; abundance: .; j_gene: TRBJ1-2; CDR3aa: CASSRTQQPYGYTF; CDR3nt: TGCGCCAGCAGCCGGACCCAACAACCCTATGGCTACACCTTC
v_gene: TRBV25-1; d_gene: .; abundance: few; j_gene: TRBJ1-5; CDR3aa: CASSEGWDQPQHF; CDR3nt: TGTGCCAGCAGTGAGGGATGGGATCAGCCCCAGCATTTT
v_gene: TRBV20-1; d_gene: .; abundance: .; j_gene: TRBJ1-1; CDR3aa: CSARGAGKGTEAFF; CDR3nt: TGCAGTGCTAGAGGGGCGGGGAAGGGAACTGAAGCTTTCTTT
v_gene: TRBV7-9; d_gene: .; abundance: .; j_gene: TRBJ2-1; CDR3aa: CASSLVPEGRGEQFF; CDR3nt: TGTGCCAGCAGCTTAGTACCGGAGGGCCGTGGAGAGCAGTTCTTC
v_gene: TRBV7-6; d_gene: .; abundance: few; j_gene: TRBJ1-6; CDR3aa: CASSLGFFRGSLNSPLHF; CDR3nt: TGTGCCAGCAGCTTAGGTTTCTTTCGGGGGTCCTTAAATTCACCCCTCCACTTT
v_gene: TRBV7-6; d_gene: TRBD1; abundance: many; j_gene: TRBJ2-2; CDR3aa: CASSGPGQPNTGELFF; CDR3nt: TGTGCCAGCAGCGGACCGGGACAGCCGAACACCGGGGAGCTGTTTTTT
v_gene: TRBV7-2; d_gene: TRBD1; abundance: many; j_gene: TRBJ1-2; CDR3aa: CASSTTGRDGYTF; CDR3nt: TGTGCCAGCAGCACGACAGGGCGGGACGGCTACACCTTC
v_gene: TRBV5-4; d_gene: .; abundance: .; j_gene: TRBJ2-2; CDR3aa: CASGVAGELFF; CDR3nt: TGTGCCAGCGGTGTGGCCGGGGAGCTGTTTTTT
v_gene: TRBV5-5; d_gene: TRBD1; abundance: .; j_gene: TRBJ1-2; CDR3aa: CASSFEGARYYGYTF; CDR3nt: TGTGCCAGCAGCTTCGAGGGGGCAAGGTACTATGGCTACACCTTC
v_gene: TRBV7-6; d_gene: TRBD1; abundance: few; j_gene: TRBJ1-4; CDR3aa: CASSSNDRDEKLFF; CDR3nt: TGTGCCAGCAGCTCCAACGACAGGGATGAAAAACTGTTTTTT
v_gene: TRBV12-3/TRBV12-4; d_gene: TRBD1; abundance: few; j_gene: TRBJ2-1; CDR3aa: CASSNTPGTGFLSSYNEQFF; CDR3nt: TGTGCCAGCAGTAACACCCCCGGGACAGGGTTTTTGAGCTCCTACAATGAGCAGTTCTTC
v_gene: TRBV24-1; d_gene: .; abundance: few; j_gene: TRBJ2-3; CDR3aa: CATSDFTSLTGTDTQYF; CDR3nt: TGTGCCACCAGTGATTTTACATCTTTAACCGGGACAGATACGCAGTATTTT
v_gene: TRBV15; d_gene: .; abundance: .; j_gene: TRBJ1-2; CDR3aa: CATSRGEGPGGYTF; CDR3nt: TGTGCCACCAGCAGAGGGGAAGGGCCCGGCGGCTACACCTTC
v_gene: TRBV27; d_gene: TRBD1; abundance: few; j_gene: TRBJ2-3; CDR3aa: CASRRTGRTDTQYF; CDR3nt: TGTGCCAGCAGGAGGACAGGGCGCACAGATACGCAGTATTTT
v_gene: TRBV6-5; d_gene: .; abundance: .; j_gene: TRBJ1-1; CDR3aa: CASSYEGTGDAFF; CDR3nt: TGTGCCAGCAGTTACGAGGGGACTGGGGATGCTTTCTTT